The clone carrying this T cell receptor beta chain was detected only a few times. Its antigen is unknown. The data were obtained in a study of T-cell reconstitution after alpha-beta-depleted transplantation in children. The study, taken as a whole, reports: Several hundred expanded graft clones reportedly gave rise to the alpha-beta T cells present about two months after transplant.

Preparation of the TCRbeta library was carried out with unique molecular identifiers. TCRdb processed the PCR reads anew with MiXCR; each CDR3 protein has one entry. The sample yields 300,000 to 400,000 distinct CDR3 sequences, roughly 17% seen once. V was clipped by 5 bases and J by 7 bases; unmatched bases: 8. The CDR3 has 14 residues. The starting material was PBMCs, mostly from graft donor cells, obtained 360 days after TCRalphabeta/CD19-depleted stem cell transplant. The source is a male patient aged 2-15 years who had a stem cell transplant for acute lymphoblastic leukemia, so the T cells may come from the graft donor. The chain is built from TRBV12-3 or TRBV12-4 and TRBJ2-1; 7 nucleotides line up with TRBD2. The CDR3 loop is CASSPAAAGNEQFF. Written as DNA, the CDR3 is TGTGCCAGCAGTCCAGCAGCAGCGGGAAATGAGCAGTTCTTC.